A selection of T cell receptor beta chains follows, all from one sample in a study of CD8+CD57+ T cells in acquired aplastic anemia. TCRdb fed the reads into MiXCR, producing one record per CDR3 protein. The top ten hold about 41% of the sample, which has more than 250,000 distinct CDR3 sequences, roughly 82% seen once. The sequencing sample was made of sorted CD4+, CD8+, or CD8+CD57+ T cells (not recorded which) from PBMCs. These receptors originate from a human donor with aplastic anemia. Each CDR3 is given with its conserved first and last residue. The order of the fields is clone size, D gene, V gene, J gene, CDR3 protein, CDR3 DNA. A D gene is named only where the DNA matches it firmly. Where a row states a size, it is once, few, many or the class of an expanded clone; other rows omit it.

clone size: NA; D gene: NA; V gene: TRBV7-2; J gene: TRBJ2-7; CDR3 protein: CASSLTHTYYQQYF; CDR3 DNA: TGTGCCAGCAGCTTAACCCACACGTACTACCAGCAGTACTTC
clone size: NA; D gene: NA; V gene: TRBV7-2; J gene: TRBJ2-5; CDR3 protein: CATSFHPDGKTQYF; CDR3 DNA: TGTGCCACCAGCTTTCATCCAGACGGGAAGACCCAGTACTTC
clone size: NA; D gene: NA; V gene: TRBV11-1; J gene: TRBJ1-6; CDR3 protein: CASSGGLSSSPLHF; CDR3 DNA: TGTGCCAGCAGTGGGGGACTGAGTTCATCACCCCTCCACTTT
clone size: NA; D gene: TRBD1; V gene: TRBV2; J gene: TRBJ1-2; CDR3 protein: CASGVRGGADYGYTF; CDR3 DNA: TGTGCCAGCGGGGTCAGAGGGGGCGCCGACTATGGCTACACCTTC
clone size: NA; D gene: TRBD1; V gene: TRBV14; J gene: TRBJ2-7; CDR3 protein: CASSQRTGGAYEQYF; CDR3 DNA: TGTGCCAGCAGCCAACGGACAGGGGGGGCCTACGAGCAGTACTTC
clone size: NA; D gene: NA; V gene: TRBV5-4; J gene: TRBJ1-1; CDR3 protein: CASSFTSEVTEAFF; CDR3 DNA: TGTGCCAGCAGCTTTACTAGCGAAGTCACTGAAGCTTTCTTT
clone size: NA; D gene: NA; V gene: TRBV19; J gene: TRBJ2-7; CDR3 protein: CASSTRQVNYEQYF; CDR3 DNA: TGTGCCAGTAGTACCAGACAGGTTAACTACGAGCAGTACTTC
clone size: NA; D gene: NA; V gene: TRBV12-3/TRBV12-4; J gene: TRBJ2-7; CDR3 protein: CASSFWRYEQYF; CDR3 DNA: TGTGCCAGCAGTTTTTGGCGGTACGAGCAGTACTTC
clone size: NA; D gene: NA; V gene: TRBV6-5; J gene: TRBJ2-7; CDR3 protein: CASSQDRRLDAYEQYF; CDR3 DNA: TGTGCCAGCAGCCAAGATAGGAGACTAGATGCCTACGAGCAGTACTTC
clone size: NA; D gene: TRBD1; V gene: TRBV6-5; J gene: TRBJ2-5; CDR3 protein: CASRRTGRNQPQYF; CDR3 DNA: TGTGCCAGCAGGCGGACAGGGCGTAATCAGCCCCAGTACTTC
clone size: NA; D gene: TRBD1; V gene: TRBV5-1; J gene: TRBJ2-3; CDR3 protein: CASSPTGEDNTQYF; CDR3 DNA: TGCGCCAGCAGCCCGACAGGGGAGGACAATACGCAGTATTTT
clone size: NA; D gene: TRBD1; V gene: TRBV19; J gene: TRBJ2-1; CDR3 protein: CASKGTGVGEQFF; CDR3 DNA: TGTGCCAGTAAGGGAACAGGGGTCGGTGAGCAGTTCTTC
clone size: NA; D gene: NA; V gene: TRBV7-4; J gene: TRBJ2-4; CDR3 protein: CASRVPRDGTSF; CDR3 DNA: TGTGCCAGCAGAGTTCCTCGAGACGGGACGTCCTTC
clone size: NA; D gene: NA; V gene: TRBV9; J gene: TRBJ2-3; CDR3 protein: CASSHGQTTDQQF; CDR3 DNA: TGTGCCAGCAGCCACGGACAGACCACAGATCAGCAGTTT
clone size: NA; D gene: TRBD1; V gene: TRBV7-2; J gene: TRBJ1-5; CDR3 protein: CASSAGQGLNTPHHF; CDR3 DNA: TGTGCCAGCAGCGCGGGACAGGGGCTCAATACGCCGCATCATTTT
clone size: NA; D gene: NA; V gene: TRBV7-9; J gene: TRBJ1-6; CDR3 protein: CARQAGRGTPPLRF; CDR3 DNA: TGTGCCAGACAGGCGGGTAGGGGCACTCCACCCCTCCGGTTT
clone size: NA; D gene: NA; V gene: TRBV11-3; J gene: TRBJ2-3; CDR3 protein: CASSLAGTPDTQCF; CDR3 DNA: TGTGCCAGCAGCTTAGCTGGGACACCCGATACGCAGTGTTTT
clone size: NA; D gene: NA; V gene: TRBV11-2; J gene: TRBJ2-1; CDR3 protein: CASTLPRGNEQFF; CDR3 DNA: TGTGCCAGCACCTTACCCCGAGGCAATGAGCAGTTCTTC
clone size: NA; D gene: NA; V gene: TRBV13; J gene: TRBJ1-5; CDR3 protein: CASSSNSPSNQPQHF; CDR3 DNA: TGTGCCAGCAGTTCAAACAGTCCTAGCAATCAGCCCCAGCATTTT
clone size: NA; D gene: NA; V gene: TRBV7-9; J gene: TRBJ2-3; CDR3 protein: CASSLAGSYEAQYF; CDR3 DNA: TGTGCCAGCAGCTTAGCGGGTAGCTACGAGGCCCAGTATTTT
clone size: NA; D gene: TRBD1; V gene: TRBV2; J gene: TRBJ2-2; CDR3 protein: CATGEGGTDTLFF; CDR3 DNA: TGTGCCACCGGGGAAGGGGGCACCGATACGCTGTTTTTT
clone size: NA; D gene: NA; V gene: TRBV7-8; J gene: TRBJ1-1; CDR3 protein: CASSLAVGRNTEAFF; CDR3 DNA: TGTGCCAGCAGCTTAGCGGTAGGTCGCAATACTGAAGCTTTCTTT
clone size: NA; D gene: NA; V gene: TRBV5-1; J gene: TRBJ1-1; CDR3 protein: CASRSSQGPNTEAFF; CDR3 DNA: TGCGCCAGCAGATCCAGTCAGGGCCCAAACACTGAAGCTTTCTTT
clone size: few; D gene: NA; V gene: TRBV6-2/TRBV6-3; J gene: TRBJ2-7; CDR3 protein: CASSYRQVGEQYF; CDR3 DNA: TGTGCCAGCAGTTACCGGCAAGTAGGTGAGCAGTACTTC
clone size: NA; D gene: NA; V gene: TRBV15; J gene: TRBJ2-5; CDR3 protein: CATSRAGEETQYF; CDR3 DNA: TGTGCCACCAGCAGAGCGGGGGAAGAGACCCAGTACTTC
clone size: few; D gene: NA; V gene: TRBV7-3; J gene: TRBJ2-3; CDR3 protein: CASSLAGGRDSEYF; CDR3 DNA: TGTGCCAGCAGCTTAGCTGGCGGGCGCGATTCAGAGTATTTT
clone size: NA; D gene: NA; V gene: TRBV7-2; J gene: TRBJ2-7; CDR3 protein: CASSVAGGGAEEYF; CDR3 DNA: TGTGCCAGCAGCGTAGCAGGGGGGGGGGCCGAGGAGTACTTC